The 24 T cell receptor beta chains in this list originate from one sample, sequenced in a study of blood T cells in healthy people across ages. A second about 7 to 12 cycle PCR used barcoded and J-beta primers. TCRdb reprocessed the 5' RACE reads via MiXCR and lists one record per CDR3 protein. The table shows about 730,000 distinct CDR3 sequences, with around 46% occurring only once. Source material: blood. The receptors originated from a woman in her sixties in good health.

V gene TRBV3-1 combines with J gene TRBJ1-1; perhaps TRBD1 as D (5 bases). Germline V gene sequence: CDR1 LGHDT, CDR2 YNNKEL (reference sequence). This CDR3 region has 14 residues. V was clipped by 1 base and J by 9 bases, with 15 bases between them. CDR3 bases: TGTGCCAGCAGCCAAGGCACAGGTTGGGGAAAAGCTTTCTTT. It yields the protein CASSQGTGWGKAFF.

A note on this clonotype: A much larger clone differs by one base, so this may be a read error. The V and J genes are TRBV5-1 and TRBJ2-7; D may be TRBD1 (5 bases). CDR1 and CDR2 (germline): SGHRS, YFSETQ. The CDR3 has 15 residues. Trimming pared 0 bases from V and 7 bases from J, leaving 17 bases between. CDR3 sequence reads: CASSLGGELYNEQYF. CDR3 nucleotide sequence: TGCGCCAGCAGCTTGGGGGGCGAGCTCTACAATGAGCAGTACTTC.

The CDR3 coding sequence is TGTGCCATCACCCCCGGAGCTAATGAAAAACTGTTTTTT. It is translated as CAITPGANEKLFF. The chain couples TRBV10-3 to TRBJ1-4; the D is unclear. This CDR3 region has 13 residues. In germline, CDR1 is ENHRY, CDR2 SYGVKD. The V gene lost 7 bases and the J gene lost 3 bases, with 9 bases spanning the gap.

The chain employs TRBV5-6 and TRBJ1-2; 10 positions agree with TRBD1. Trimming took 4 bases from V and 6 from J; bases not matched to a gene: 3. The germline V gene has CDR1 SGHDT and CDR2 YYEEEE. The CDR3 spans 13 residues. CDR3 in amino acids: CASSIGTGDGYTF. In nucleotides, the CDR3 is TGTGCCAGCAGCATCGGGACAGGGGATGGCTACACCTTC.

The V and J genes are TRBV5-1 and TRBJ2-3; D gene ambiguous. Trimming shortened V by 7 bases and J by 2 bases, and 11 bases separated the two germline ends. This CDR3 region has 13 residues. CDR1 is SGHRS, CDR2 YFSETQ, per germline. This chain's CDR3 is CASQTYATDTQYF. The CDR3 coding sequence is TGCGCCAGCCAGACTTACGCCACAGATACGCAGTATTTT.

The V call is TRBV20-1, the J call TRBJ2-7; D may match TRBD1 or TRBD2 (5 bases each). V dropped 5 bases and J dropped 3 bases, with 14 bases sitting between them. The V gene's germline CDR1 is DFQATT and CDR2 SNEGSKA (reference sequence). The length of the CDR3 is 13 residues. The CDR3 DNA reads as TGCAGTGCTCCGGGACCCCTACTCTACGAGCAGTACTTC. This encodes CSAPGPLLYEQYF.

About this clonotype itself: One end of the junction does not line up with germline, which may come from a read error. V and J are TRBV10-3 and TRBJ2-1; D gene unclear. The germline gives CDR1 ENHRY, CDR2 SYGVKD. The CDR3 spans 13 residues. This chain's CDR3 is CAISDVGYTEQFF. CDR3 bases: TGTGCCATCAGTGATGTGGGGTACACTGAGCAGTTCTTC.

The chain joins TRBV9 to TRBJ2-1; TRBD2 matches at 10 bases. The CDR3 totals 16 residues. Germline values: CDR1 SGDLS, CDR2 YYNGEE. V was pared by 2 bases and J by 9 bases, with 11 bases of the junction left unmatched. The CDR3 sequence: CASSVLWSSGSVEQFF. The DNA for the CDR3 is TGTGCCAGCAGCGTTTTATGGTCTAGCGGGAGCGTTGAGCAGTTCTTC.

This clonotype was counted only a few times. V gene TRBV6-1 combines with J gene TRBJ2-6, with 7 bases lining up with TRBD1. The V gene end was trimmed by 2 bases and the J gene end by 0 bases; junction bases not matched to a gene: 10. CDR1 and CDR2 (germline): MNHNS, SASEGT. This CDR3 has 19 residues. The CDR3 nucleotides read TGTGCCAGCAGTGAATTTCGGACAGGCTACATCTCTGGGGCCAACGTCCTGACTTTC. This encodes CASSEFRTGYISGANVLTF.

This clonotype was seen a handful of times. This rearrangement joins TRBV5-4 to TRBJ2-7; D gene unclear. With 1 base removed from V and 0 bases from J, the gap between germline ends came to 5 bases. The CDR3 is 13 residues long. Germline lookup yields CDR1 SGHNT and CDR2 YYREEE (reference sequence). The CDR3 DNA reads TGTGCCAGCAGCTTGCCCGCCTCCTACGAGCAGTACTTC. Translating gives CASSLPASYEQYF.

CDR3 bases: TGCGCCAGCAGCTTGGTTCGGGCAGGGGGCACTGAAGCTTTCTTT. Its translation: CASSLVRAGGTEAFF. This chain uses TRBV5-1 with TRBJ1-1; TRBD1 matches at 7 bases. The V gene end was trimmed by 0 bases and the J gene end by 4 bases; junction bases not matched to a gene: 6. This CDR3 is built from 15 residues. Germline CDR1 SGHRS, CDR2 YFSETQ.

This clonotype was picked up a small number of times. This chain connects TRBV21-1 to TRBJ1-2; the table's D gene call, TRBD1, was not cross checked with the DNA. TRBV21-1 is flagged as a pseudogene. The CDR3 is 16 amino acids. DNA for the CDR3: TGTGCCAGCACCCTAAGACACCGGGACATTAACTATGGCTACACCTTC. Amino acids: CASTLRHRDINYGYTF.

The chain employs TRBV6-6 and TRBJ2-4, with TRBD1 identical over 11 bases. This CDR3 contains 14 residues. The V segment lost 6 bases and the J segment 5 bases; nucleotides outside the gene matches: 3. Germline-derived CDR1 and CDR2 are MNHNY and SVGAGI (reference sequence). The CDR3: CASRVGQGENIQYF. As DNA, the CDR3 is TGTGCCAGCAGGGTGGGACAGGGGGAAAACATTCAGTACTTC.

The J gene is TRBJ2-1, the V gene TRBV12-3 or TRBV12-4; no clear D gene. This CDR3 spans 15 amino acids. V lost 6 bases, J lost 0 bases, and 12 bases lay in between. The CDR3 loop is CASRRSSSSYNEQFF. In nucleotides, the CDR3 is TGTGCCAGCAGGCGATCATCGAGCTCCTACAATGAGCAGTTCTTC.

This clonotype was found a few times. V usage is TRBV28 and J usage is TRBJ1-4, with 7 bases aligning to TRBD1. This CDR3 comprises 14 residues. Germline trimming cut 6 bases from V and 4 bases from J; bases unmatched to any gene: 5. Germline V gene sequence: CDR1 MDHEN, CDR2 SYDVKM. The CDR3 protein is CASSPTGYNEKLFF. CDR3 nucleotide sequence: TGTGCCAGCAGCCCGACAGGGTATAATGAAAAACTGTTTTTT. The full variable domain, rest sourced from reference TRBV28 and TRBJ1-4, is DVKVTQSSRYLVKRTGEKVFLECVQDMDHENMFWYRQDPGLGLRLIYFSYDVKMKEKGDIPEGYSVSREKKERFSLILESASTNQTSMYLCASSPTGYNEKLFFGSGTQLSVL.

V and J are TRBV11-1 and TRBJ2-1, with D hard to call. V was shortened by 5 bases and J by 10 bases, with 15 bases between the two germline ends. This CDR3 is built from 13 residues. Germline CDR1 reads SGHAT; CDR2 reads FQDESV (reference sequence). This chain's CDR3 is CASSVVKDGEQFF. The CDR3, as DNA: TGTGCCAGCAGCGTAGTAAAGGACGGGGAGCAGTTCTTC.

V gene TRBV4-2 combines with J gene TRBJ2-1; 7 nucleotides align to TRBD2. The ends lost 1 base at V and 5 bases at J; junction bases unmatched: 2. This CDR3 contains 14 residues. Looked up from germline, CDR1 is LGHNA and CDR2 is YNFKEQ. CDR3 coding DNA: TGTGCCAGCAGCCAAGCGACTAGCAACAATGAGCAGTTCTTC. This gives the protein CASSQATSNNEQFF.

This clonotype was counted a few times. This rearrangement joins TRBV15 to TRBJ2-6; 12 positions match TRBD1. V lost 9 bases to trimming and J lost 4 bases; unmatched junction nucleotides: 10. The CDR3 sequence is 17 residues long. Germline V gene lookup returns CDR1 LNHNV and CDR2 YYDKDF (reference sequence). The CDR3 spells CATKSRDRGLGANVLTF. CDR3 DNA: TGTGCCACTAAATCCCGGGACAGGGGGCTCGGGGCCAACGTCCTGACTTTC.

Note on this clonotype: Because the CDR3 is missing its conserved closing phenylalanine or tryptophan, this is likely a read error. The V and J genes are TRBV5-1 and TRBJ2-5; the D gene could be TRBD1 or TRBD2 (5 bases each). CDR1 is SGHRS and CDR2 is YFSETQ in the germline V gene. V was clipped by 7 bases and J by 2 bases, with 6 bases between them. CDR3 length: 11 amino acids. The chain's CDR3 is CASGGQETQYS. The CDR3 nucleotides read TGCGCCAGCGGGGGACAAGAGACCCAGTACTCC.

This clonotype was counted between two and nine times. CDR3 sequence (DNA): TGCAGTGCACTAGGCGACAGGGCGGGTAAAAACATTCAGTACTTC. Its translation is CSALGDRAGKNIQYF. This chain uses TRBV20-1 with TRBJ2-4; 7 bases are a match to TRBD1. Losses at the gene ends were 6 bases for V and 4 bases for J; bases not matched to a gene: 12. The CDR3 runs 15 residues. Germline V gene data show CDR1 as DFQATT and CDR2 as SNEGSKA (reference sequence).

This clonotype was recorded a few times. This sequence joins TRBV28 and TRBJ2-5, with D perhaps matching TRBD2 (7 bases). This CDR3 has 15 amino acids. V dropped 5 bases and J dropped 2 bases, with 15 bases sitting between them. CDR1 is MDHEN, CDR2 SYDVKM, per germline. The CDR3 DNA follows: TGTGCCAGCAGTCCCGGGGGGACACGTCAAGAGACCCAGTACTTC. Protein: CASSPGGTRQETQYF.

DNA of the CDR3: TGTGCCAGCAGCGTGCTCCGACTGGAGAGTTCACCCCTCCACTTT. This translates into CASSVLRLESSPLHF. The J gene is TRBJ1-6, the V gene TRBV7-9; D not certain. CDR3 length: 15 residues. CDR1 SEHNR and CDR2 FQNEAQ come from the germline V gene (reference sequence). V lost 5 bases, J lost 9 bases, and 17 bases lay in between.

The V gene is TRBV6-5, the J gene TRBJ2-7; D call uncertain. Germline CDR1 reads MNHEY; CDR2 reads SVGAGI. Trimming removed 8 bases from V and 0 bases from J, with 11 bases in between. The length of the CDR3 is 13 residues. CDR3 bases: TGTGCCAGCCACCGACCCAGCTCCTACGAGCAGTACTTC. Translation gives CASHRPSSYEQYF.

J is TRBJ1-1 and V is TRBV20-1, with D tentatively TRBD1 (5 bases). From germline, CDR1 is DFQATT and CDR2 SNEGSKA (reference sequence). Trimming removed 4 bases at V and 0 bases at J, with 18 bases between. CDR3 size: 16 residues. CDR3 loop: CSATFPPGRMNTEAFF. The CDR3 region has the DNA TGCAGTGCTACGTTTCCCCCGGGACGTATGAACACTGAAGCTTTCTTT.